The rows below give T cell receptor beta chains drawn from one sample of a study of blood T cell repertoires in COVID-19. The method was immunoSEQ multiplex PCR; TCRdb's version includes in-frame clones alone and lacks a portion of them. This sample yields about 110,000 clones, of which roughly 85% are seen a single time; roughly 17% belongs to the top ten. Sequencing used peripheral blood. These TCRs come from a woman aged 80 or over with active or convalescent COVID-19. Both conserved end residues are part of each CDR3. D genes are given only for firm matches. Size values are once, few and many counts, or a class for expanded clones, and some rows have none.

clone_size,d_call,v_call,j_call,cdr3_aa,cdr3_nt
once,.,TRBV11-2,TRBJ2-7,CASSLATIWQYF,TGTGCCAGCAGCTTAGCTACTATTTGGCAGTACTTC
.,.,TRBV2,TRBJ1-2,CASIRDVNYGYTF,TGTGCCAGCATCAGGGATGTTAACTATGGCTACACCTTC
.,.,TRBV7-2,TRBJ2-5,CASSPRGQETQYF,TGTGCCAGCAGCCCTCGGGGCCAAGAGACCCAGTACTTC
.,TRBD2,TRBV10-3,TRBJ2-3,CATQTEREHTDTQYF,TGTGCCACCCAGACCGAGCGGGAACACACAGATACGCAGTATTTT
.,TRBD1,TRBV2,TRBJ1-2,CASSDRVAYGYTF,TGTGCCAGCTCGGACAGGGTGGCCTATGGCTACACCTTC
.,TRBD1,TRBV28,TRBJ1-4,CASSFPPGQGRVKLFF,TGTGCCAGCAGTTTCCCTCCGGGACAGGGTCGAGTAAAACTGTTTTTT
.,TRBD2,TRBV7-9,TRBJ2-2,CASSDGLAGPWDTGELFF,TGTGCCAGCAGCGATGGACTAGCGGGACCTTGGGACACCGGGGAGCTGTTTTTT
.,TRBD1,TRBV15,TRBJ2-7,CATSVDRASYEQYF,TGTGCCACCAGCGTTGACAGGGCGTCCTACGAGCAGTACTTC
.,.,TRBV30,TRBJ2-7,CAWSKDGYDKQYF,TGTGCCTGGAGTAAAGACGGCTATGACAAGCAGTACTTC
.,TRBD1,TRBV28,TRBJ2-1,CASSFEGQGDNEQFF,TGTGCCAGCAGTTTTGAGGGACAGGGTGACAATGAGCAGTTCTTC
.,TRBD1,TRBV7-7,TRBJ2-1,CAIWDRGRNEQFF,TGTGCCATCTGGGACAGGGGGCGAAATGAGCAGTTCTTC
.,TRBD1,TRBV5-1,TRBJ1-3,CASSLVAGTGGSGNTIYF,TGCGCCAGCAGCTTGGTTGCCGGGACAGGGGGCTCTGGAAACACCATATATTTT
few,.,TRBV9,TRBJ2-1,CASSLVGERGNEQFF,TGTGCCAGCAGCCTGGTTGGCGAGCGCGGCAATGAGCAGTTCTTC
.,TRBD2,TRBV5-4,TRBJ2-5,CASSGRTSGAQETQYF,TGTGCCAGCAGCGGAAGGACTAGCGGGGCACAAGAGACCCAGTACTTC
.,.,TRBV4-3,TRBJ2-4,CASSQDRGNIQYF,TGCGCCAGCAGCCAAGATAGGGGAAACATTCAGTACTTC
.,.,TRBV4-1,TRBJ1-1,CASSQGHPNTEAFF,TGCGCCAGCAGCCAGGGACACCCGAACACTGAAGCTTTCTTT
.,TRBD2,TRBV30,TRBJ2-1,CAWSLAGGSSYNEQFF,TGTGCCTGGAGTCTAGCGGGAGGCAGCTCCTACAATGAGCAGTTCTTC
.,.,TRBV21-1,TRBJ2-2,CASSSQEGRNTGELFF,TGTGCCAGCAGCTCTCAGGAAGGGAGAAACACCGGGGAGCTGTTTTTT
.,.,TRBV5-1,TRBJ1-6,CASSLVPVSPLHF,TGCGCCAGCAGCTTGGTTCCCGTTTCACCCCTCCACTTT
.,TRBD1,TRBV5-1,TRBJ2-7,CASSFRSRDSPYEQYF,TGCGCCAGCAGCTTCAGGTCCCGGGACAGCCCCTACGAGCAGTACTTC
.,.,TRBV7-9,TRBJ1-2,CASSLAGGYTF,TGTGCCAGCAGCCTTGCCGGGGGCTACACCTTC
.,.,TRBV7-8,TRBJ2-2,CASKDSANTGELFF,TGTGCCAGCAAGGACAGCGCGAACACCGGGGAGCTGTTTTTT
.,TRBD2,TRBV7-2,TRBJ2-5,CASRVLAGPPGTQYF,TGTGCCAGCAGGGTTCTAGCGGGACCCCCCGGGACCCAGTACTTC
once,.,TRBV3-1/TRBV3-2,TRBJ2-1,CASSEGTTGDEQFF,TGTGCCAGCAGCGAGGGCACTACCGGCGATGAGCAGTTCTTC
.,.,TRBV21-1,TRBJ2-1,CASSKVPAREQFF,TGTGCCAGCAGCAAAGTCCCGGCGAGGGAGCAGTTCTTC
.,TRBD2,TRBV4-2,TRBJ2-1,CASSPRGGAGGPVRGYNEQFF,TGTGCCAGCAGCCCCCGCGGGGGAGCGGGAGGGCCTGTACGTGGGTACAATGAGCAGTTCTTC
once,TRBD1,TRBV6-5,TRBJ1-2,CASSYTSRGEAYGYTF,TGTGCCAGCAGTTACACGAGCAGGGGGGAGGCCTATGGCTACACCTTC
many,.,TRBV29-1,TRBJ1-4,CSVKGLNEKLFF,TGCAGCGTGAAGGGGCTTAATGAAAAACTGTTTTTT
few,.,TRBV11-2,TRBJ1-5,CASSSYSNQPQHF,TGTGCCAGCAGCTCTTATAGCAATCAGCCCCAGCATTTT
.,.,TRBV27,TRBJ2-3,CASSLYAGGYTQYF,TGTGCCAGCAGTTTATACGCGGGTGGATATACGCAGTATTTT
.,.,TRBV9,TRBJ2-2,CASHTTGTNTGELFF,TGTGCCAGCCATACCACAGGGACGAACACCGGGGAGCTGTTTTTT
.,TRBD1,TRBV5-5,TRBJ1-5,CASSPTGTSNQPQHF,TGTGCCAGCAGCCCGACAGGGACCAGCAATCAGCCCCAGCATTTT
once,.,TRBV28,TRBJ1-2,CASSFGAIIHGYTF,TGTGCCAGCAGTTTTGGGGCGATCATTCATGGCTACACCTTC
.,.,TRBV19,TRBJ1-2,CASSIWDTPNYGYTF,TGTGCCAGTAGTATCTGGGACACTCCTAACTATGGCTACACCTTC
.,.,TRBV28,TRBJ2-7,CASKGRVYEQYF,TGTGCCAGCAAGGGGCGAGTTTACGAGCAGTACTTC
few,TRBD2,TRBV24-1,TRBJ2-1,CATSDSGLAVVEQFF,TGTGCCACCAGTGACTCCGGACTAGCTGTTGTTGAGCAGTTCTTC
.,.,TRBV5-1,TRBJ1-3,CASSLGTVSGNTIYF,TGCGCCAGCAGCTTGGGGACAGTCTCTGGAAACACCATATATTTT
.,.,TRBV5-1,TRBJ1-1,CASSFQDNTEAFF,TGCGCCAGCAGCTTCCAGGATAACACTGAAGCTTTCTTT
.,TRBD2,TRBV24-1,TRBJ2-1,CATSDRLAGGLDEQFF,TGTGCCACCAGTGACCGACTAGCGGGAGGGCTCGATGAGCAGTTCTTC
.,.,TRBV11-2,TRBJ2-5,CASSFGRETQYF,TGTGCCAGCAGCTTTGGGAGGGAGACCCAGTACTTC
.,TRBD2,TRBV5-1,TRBJ2-3,CASSPTSRSTDTQYF,TGCGCCAGCAGCCCGACTAGCCGATCCACAGATACGCAGTATTTT
.,.,TRBV14,TRBJ1-1,CASSQGQMNTEAFF,TGTGCCAGCAGCCAAGGACAGATGAACACTGAAGCTTTCTTT
.,.,TRBV20-1,TRBJ1-2,CSPGDNYGYTF,TGCAGCCCAGGGGACAACTATGGCTACACCTTC
.,.,TRBV7-2,TRBJ2-7,CASSLRYEQYF,TGTGCCAGCAGCCTTCGGTACGAGCAGTACTTC
.,.,TRBV19,TRBJ2-3,CASSNGRQDTQYF,TGTGCCAGTAGTAACGGGAGACAAGATACGCAGTATTTT
many,.,TRBV19,TRBJ2-1,CASSIEGLGLGSYNEQFF,TGTGCCAGTAGTATAGAGGGGCTAGGGCTTGGGTCCTACAATGAGCAGTTCTTC
few,.,TRBV3-1/TRBV3-2,TRBJ2-1,CASSQGGGDNEQFF,TGTGCCAGCAGCCAAGGAGGTGGAGACAATGAGCAGTTCTTC
.,.,TRBV6-5,TRBJ1-3,CASSLRGHFGNTIYF,TGTGCCAGCAGTTTGCGGGGGCATTTTGGAAACACCATATATTTT